A selection of T cell receptor beta chains follows, all from one sample in a study of blood T cells in healthy people across ages. TCRdb re-called the 5' RACE reads through MiXCR, storing one row per CDR3 protein. Here the sample spans roughly 1.6 million distinct CDR3 sequences, about 31% being singletons. Sequenced input: blood. The receptor set was obtained from a woman younger than 45 in good health. CDR3s include the opening cysteine and the closing phenylalanine or tryptophan. Fields, in order: V gene, clone size, J gene, D gene, CDR3 protein, CDR3 DNA. The D gene is left open where the match is weak. Clone size appears in some rows only: once, few, many, or a class for an expanded clone.

TRBV28	few	TRBJ1-2	TRBD1	CASSFPGQGTGYTF	TGTGCCAGCAGTTTCCCGGGACAGGGTACAGGCTACACCTTC
TRBV14	.	TRBJ2-1	TRBD2	CASSLRRDYYNEQFF	TGTGCCAGCAGCCTACGCCGGGACTATTACAATGAGCAGTTCTTC
TRBV10-3	few	TRBJ2-1	TRBD1	CAISESTGDYNEQFF	TGTGCCATCAGTGAGTCGACAGGGGATTACAATGAGCAGTTCTTC
TRBV7-9	.	TRBJ2-2	.	CAGRANTGELFF	TGTGCCGGAAGGGCGAACACCGGGGAGCTGTTTTTT
TRBV6-6	.	TRBJ1-5	.	CASHGYSNQPQHF	TGTGCCAGCCACGGTTATAGCAATCAGCCCCAGCATTTT
TRBV21-1	.	TRBJ2-5	.	CASNLRVGGQKTQYF	TGTGCCAGCAACCTAAGGGTGGGGGGCCAAAAGACCCAGTACTTC
TRBV5-1	few	TRBJ2-7	TRBD2	CASSLVAGGVYEQYF	TGCGCCAGCAGCTTGGTCGCGGGGGGCGTCTACGAGCAGTACTTC
TRBV27	.	TRBJ1-2	.	CASRSLRDVSNYGYTF	TGTGCCAGCAGATCCCTCCGGGACGTTTCTAACTATGGCTACACCTTC
TRBV5-1	.	TRBJ2-1	TRBD2	CASSSGLATTNEQFF	TGCGCCAGCAGCTCGGGACTAGCAACAACCAATGAGCAGTTCTTC
TRBV5-1	.	TRBJ2-7	TRBD1	CASSTQGNEQYF	TGCGCCAGCAGCACACAGGGGAACGAGCAGTACTTC
TRBV11-2	.	TRBJ2-1	.	CASRMEWNEQFF	TGTGCCAGCCGAATGGAGTGGAATGAGCAGTTCTTC
TRBV20-1	few	TRBJ1-2	TRBD1	CSANNRGSEDYNYGYTF	TGCAGTGCAAATAACAGGGGGTCTGAGGACTATAACTATGGCTACACCTTC
TRBV7-9	.	TRBJ1-2	.	CASRPQEDGYTF	TGTGCCAGCAGACCCCAGGAGGACGGCTACACCTTC
TRBV7-9	many	TRBJ1-2	TRBD1	CASSARQGSYGYTF	TGTGCCAGCAGCGCACGACAGGGTAGCTATGGCTACACCTTC
TRBV7-2	.	TRBJ1-1	.	CASSQEDDEAFF	TGTGCCAGCAGCCAAGAGGATGACGAAGCTTTCTTT
TRBV3-1	.	TRBJ2-2	.	CASSHSTGTSRTGELFF	TGTGCCAGCAGCCACTCTACCGGGACTTCCCGAACCGGGGAGCTGTTTTTT
TRBV28	.	TRBJ1-5	.	CASRVQRSSNQPQHF	TGTGCCAGCAGGGTACAGAGGTCTAGCAATCAGCCCCAGCATTTT
TRBV12-3/TRBV12-4	.	TRBJ2-1	TRBD2	CASSLSAGEEDEQFF	TGTGCCAGCAGTCTCTCAGCGGGAGAGGAAGATGAGCAGTTCTTC
TRBV28	.	TRBJ2-4	.	CASIGGGSRNIQYF	TGTGCCAGCATAGGTGGGGGCTCGAGAAACATTCAGTACTTC
TRBV10-1	.	TRBJ2-7	TRBD1	CASSESGTEIYEQYF	TGCGCCAGCAGTGAATCTGGGACAGAAATCTACGAGCAGTACTTC
TRBV29-1	few	TRBJ2-5	.	CSVVSTGLQETQYF	TGCAGCGTTGTGAGTACGGGGCTCCAAGAGACCCAGTACTTC
TRBV18	.	TRBJ2-3	.	CASSPNVPNPQDTQYF	TGTGCCAGCTCACCTAACGTCCCCAACCCACAAGATACGCAGTATTTT
TRBV18	.	TRBJ1-2	.	CASSPGQANNYGYTF	TGTGCCAGCTCACCGGGGCAGGCGAATAACTATGGCTACACCTTC
TRBV7-2	.	TRBJ2-1	.	CASSPARGARGEQFF	TGTGCCAGCAGCCCAGCCCGGGGGGCCCGGGGTGAGCAGTTCTTC
TRBV7-2	many	TRBJ2-1	TRBD2	CASSLDGGVMPYNEQFF	TGTGCCAGCAGCTTAGACGGGGGGGTGATGCCCTACAATGAGCAGTTCTTC
TRBV12-3/TRBV12-4	many	TRBJ1-2	.	CASSVDNYGYTF	TGTGCCAGCAGCGTGGACAACTATGGCTACACCTTC
TRBV6-5	.	TRBJ2-2	TRBD2	CASNVAGSTGELFF	TGTGCCAGCAATGTAGCGGGTAGCACCGGGGAGCTGTTTTTT
TRBV20-1	.	TRBJ1-2	.	CSAAPGGGSGYTF	TGCAGTGCGGCACCAGGCGGCGGGAGTGGCTACACCTTC
TRBV25-1	.	TRBJ2-3	TRBD2	CARPVGTSGTASTDTQYF	TGTGCCAGACCTGTCGGCACTAGCGGGACGGCTAGCACAGATACGCAGTATTTT
TRBV12-3/TRBV12-4	few	TRBJ2-1	TRBD2	CASSLPLAGGNEQFF	TGTGCCAGCAGTTTACCCCTAGCGGGAGGGAATGAGCAGTTCTTC
TRBV9	.	TRBJ2-7	.	CASSVGGRKGSYEQYF	TGTGCCAGCAGCGTAGGAGGGCGGAAGGGCTCCTACGAGCAGTACTTC
TRBV29-1	many	TRBJ2-7	TRBD2	CSVASGRRYEQYF	TGCAGCGTTGCTAGCGGGAGAAGGTACGAGCAGTACTTC
TRBV6-5	.	TRBJ2-3	.	CASSYSFRGGGDTQYF	TGTGCCAGCAGTTACTCGTTTAGGGGGGGTGGAGATACGCAGTATTTT
TRBV2	few	TRBJ2-3	.	CASRALASRTDTQYF	TGTGCCAGCAGGGCGCTAGCGAGTCGCACAGATACGCAGTATTTT
TRBV27	.	TRBJ1-2	.	CASRPRAEGYGYTF	TGTGCCAGCAGACCAAGGGCGGAAGGCTATGGCTACACCTTC
TRBV27	.	TRBJ2-1	TRBD2	CASSFLTSGTYYEQFF	TGTGCCAGCAGTTTTTTGACTAGCGGTACATACTACGAGCAGTTCTTC
TRBV3-1	few	TRBJ2-7	TRBD2	CASSHTGTMTYEQYF	TGTGCCAGCAGCCATACCGGGACTATGACCTACGAGCAGTACTTC
TRBV29-1	.	TRBJ1-2	.	CSVYTGNIYGNTF	TGCAGCGTTTACACGGGTAACATCTATGGCAACACCTTC
TRBV29-1	few	TRBJ2-2	.	CNVKDRNTGELFF	TGCAACGTGAAGGACAGGAACACCGGGGAGCTGTTTTTT
TRBV5-1	few	TRBJ1-1	.	CASSLAESFSYSNTEAFF	TGCGCCAGCAGCTTGGCAGAAAGTTTTAGCTATTCGAACACTGAAGCTTTCTTT